The clone carrying this TCR beta chain was counted ten times or more. This sample stems from a study of identical twins. The CDR3 is made up of 16 amino acids. V lost 5 bases to trimming and J lost 7 bases; unmatched junction nucleotides: 9. Germline lookup yields CDR1 MDHEN and CDR2 SYDVKM. MiXCR was run by TCRdb on the 5' RACE reads, yielding one entry per CDR3 protein. The sample consists of roughly 630,000 distinct CDR3 sequences, less than 9% of them appearing once. These sequences were also reported in another study, on yellow fever vaccine responses in identical twins.

This rearrangement joins TRBV28 to TRBJ2-1; 12 bases line up with TRBD2. The source of this sequence is a woman in her late teens or twenties in good health. The sequenced sample was PBMCs. The CDR3 region has the DNA TGTGCCAGCAGTCCCAGACTAGCGGGAGCGGTAAATGAGCAGTTCTTC. As protein: CASSPRLAGAVNEQFF.